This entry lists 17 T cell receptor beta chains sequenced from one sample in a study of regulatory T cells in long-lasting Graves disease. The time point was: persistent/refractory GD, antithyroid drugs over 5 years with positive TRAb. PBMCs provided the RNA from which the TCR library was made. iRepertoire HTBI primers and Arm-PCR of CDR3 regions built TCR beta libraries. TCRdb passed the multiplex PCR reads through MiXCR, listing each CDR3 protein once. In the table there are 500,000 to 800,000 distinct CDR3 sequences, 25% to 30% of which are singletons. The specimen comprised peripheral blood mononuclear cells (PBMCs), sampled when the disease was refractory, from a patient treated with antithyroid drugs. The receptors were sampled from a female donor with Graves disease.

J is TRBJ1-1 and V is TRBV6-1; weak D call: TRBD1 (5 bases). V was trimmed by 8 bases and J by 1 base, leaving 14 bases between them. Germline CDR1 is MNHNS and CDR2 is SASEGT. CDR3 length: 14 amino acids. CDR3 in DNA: TGTGCCAGCTTCCTGTCAACAGGGAACACTGAAGCTTTCTTT. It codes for CASFLSTGNTEAFF.

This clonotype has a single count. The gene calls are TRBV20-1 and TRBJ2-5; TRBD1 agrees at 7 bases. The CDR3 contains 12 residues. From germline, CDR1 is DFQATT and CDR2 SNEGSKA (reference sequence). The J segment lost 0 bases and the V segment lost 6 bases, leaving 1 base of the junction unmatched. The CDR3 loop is CSADRDQETQYF. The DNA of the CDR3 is TGCAGTGCCGACAGGGACCAAGAGACCCAGTACTTC.

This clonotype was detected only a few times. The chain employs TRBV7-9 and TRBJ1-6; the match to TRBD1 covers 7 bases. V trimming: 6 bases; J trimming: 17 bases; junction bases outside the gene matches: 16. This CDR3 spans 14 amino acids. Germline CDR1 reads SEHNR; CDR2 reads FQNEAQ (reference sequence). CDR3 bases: TGTGCCAGCAGTCTCGGAGGAAGGGGGACAGAGTTCCACTTT. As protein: CASSLGGRGTEFHF.

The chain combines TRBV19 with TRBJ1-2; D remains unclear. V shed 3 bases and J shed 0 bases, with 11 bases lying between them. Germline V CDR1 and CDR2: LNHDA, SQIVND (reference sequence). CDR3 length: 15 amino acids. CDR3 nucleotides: TGTGCCAGTAGTATCGAGTACCGAGCTAACTATGGCTACACCTTC. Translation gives CASSIEYRANYGYTF.

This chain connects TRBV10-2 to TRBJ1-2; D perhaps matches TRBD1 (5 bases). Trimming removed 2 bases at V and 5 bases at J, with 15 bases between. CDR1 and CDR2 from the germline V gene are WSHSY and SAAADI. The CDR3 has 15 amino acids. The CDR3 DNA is TGCGCCAGCAGTGAGGCCGGGACGGGTCTATATGGCTACACCTTC. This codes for CASSEAGTGLYGYTF.

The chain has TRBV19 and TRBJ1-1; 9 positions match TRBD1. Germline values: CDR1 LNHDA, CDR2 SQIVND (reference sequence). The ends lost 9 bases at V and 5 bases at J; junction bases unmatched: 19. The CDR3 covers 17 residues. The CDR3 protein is CASTYPGTGRARTEAFF. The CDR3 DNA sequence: TGTGCCAGCACCTACCCCGGGACAGGGCGCGCGAGGACTGAAGCTTTCTTT.

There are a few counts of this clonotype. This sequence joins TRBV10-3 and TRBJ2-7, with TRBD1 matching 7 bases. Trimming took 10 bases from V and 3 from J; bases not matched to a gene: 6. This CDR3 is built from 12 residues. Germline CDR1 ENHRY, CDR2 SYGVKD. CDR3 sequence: CATDTGDYEQYF. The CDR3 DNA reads TGTGCCACCGATACAGGGGACTACGAGCAGTACTTC.

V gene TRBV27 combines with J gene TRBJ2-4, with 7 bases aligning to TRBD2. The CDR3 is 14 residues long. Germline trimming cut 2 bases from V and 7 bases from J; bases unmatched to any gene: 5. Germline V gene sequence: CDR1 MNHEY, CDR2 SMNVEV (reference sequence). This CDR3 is CASSLGGVNNIQYF. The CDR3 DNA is TGTGCCAGCAGTTTAGGGGGGGTCAACAACATTCAGTACTTC.

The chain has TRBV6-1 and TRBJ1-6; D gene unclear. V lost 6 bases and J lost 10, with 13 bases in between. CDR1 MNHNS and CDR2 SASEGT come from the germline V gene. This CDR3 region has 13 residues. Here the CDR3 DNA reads TGTGCCAGCAGCCTTAAAATAGAGTCACCCCTCCACTTT. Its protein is CASSLKIESPLHF.

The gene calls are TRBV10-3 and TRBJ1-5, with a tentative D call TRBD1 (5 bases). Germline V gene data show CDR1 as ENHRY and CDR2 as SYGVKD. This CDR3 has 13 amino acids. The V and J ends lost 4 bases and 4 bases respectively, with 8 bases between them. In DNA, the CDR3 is TGTGCCATCAGTGGACGGGGGAATCAGCCCCAGCATTTT. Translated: CAISGRGNQPQHF.

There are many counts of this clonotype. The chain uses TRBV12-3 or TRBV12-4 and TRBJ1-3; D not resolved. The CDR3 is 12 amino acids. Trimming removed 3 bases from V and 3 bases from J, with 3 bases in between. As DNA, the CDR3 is TGTGCCAGCAGTTTCCATGGAAACACCATATATTTT. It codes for CASSFHGNTIYF.

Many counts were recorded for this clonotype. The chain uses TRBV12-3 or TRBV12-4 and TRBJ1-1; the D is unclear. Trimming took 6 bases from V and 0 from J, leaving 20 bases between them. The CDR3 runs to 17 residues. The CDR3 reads CASRQQVLGGLNTEAFF. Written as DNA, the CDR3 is TGTGCCAGCAGACAACAAGTATTGGGAGGGTTGAACACTGAAGCTTTCTTT.

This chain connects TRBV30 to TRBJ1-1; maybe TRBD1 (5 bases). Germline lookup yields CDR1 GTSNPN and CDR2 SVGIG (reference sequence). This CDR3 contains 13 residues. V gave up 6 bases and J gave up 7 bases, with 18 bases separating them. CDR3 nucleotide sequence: TGTGCCTGTCAACATCCGGGACGGGGTGAAGCTTTCTTT. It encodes CACQHPGRGEAFF.

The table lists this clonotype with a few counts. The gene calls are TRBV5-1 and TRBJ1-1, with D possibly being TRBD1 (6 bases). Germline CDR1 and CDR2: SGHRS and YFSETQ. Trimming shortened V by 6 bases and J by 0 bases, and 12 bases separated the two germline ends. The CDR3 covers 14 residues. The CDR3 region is CASTYRDMNTEAFF. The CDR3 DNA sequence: TGCGCCAGCACCTACAGGGACATGAACACTGAAGCTTTCTTT.

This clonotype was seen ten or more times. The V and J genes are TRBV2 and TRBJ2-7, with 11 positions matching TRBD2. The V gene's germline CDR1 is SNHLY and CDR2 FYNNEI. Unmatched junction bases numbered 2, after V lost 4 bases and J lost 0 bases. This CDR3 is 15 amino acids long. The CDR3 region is CASSGLAGPSYEQYF. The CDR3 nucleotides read TGTGCCAGCAGTGGACTAGCGGGACCCTCCTACGAGCAGTACTTC.

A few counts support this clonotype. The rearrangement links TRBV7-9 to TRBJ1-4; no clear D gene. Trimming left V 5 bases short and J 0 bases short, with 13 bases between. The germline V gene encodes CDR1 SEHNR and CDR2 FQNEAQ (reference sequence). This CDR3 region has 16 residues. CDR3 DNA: TGTGCCAGCAGCACGATCGGGCAAGCAACTAATGAAAAACTGTTTTTT. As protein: CASSTIGQATNEKLFF.

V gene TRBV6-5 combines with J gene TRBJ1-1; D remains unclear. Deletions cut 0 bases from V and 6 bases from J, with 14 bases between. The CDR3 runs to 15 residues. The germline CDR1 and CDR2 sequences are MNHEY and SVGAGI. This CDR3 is CASSYSDHPSSEAFF. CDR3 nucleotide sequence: TGTGCCAGCAGTTACTCGGACCACCCGTCCTCTGAAGCTTTCTTT.